The 20 T cell receptor beta chains below all came from one sample that was sequenced in a study of OX40 agonist ivuxolimab in advanced cancers. Only in-frame clones appear in the TCRdb table, and some are missing; sequencing was by immunoSEQ multiplex PCR. The data hold 75,000 to 100,000 clones, with roughly 85% observed a single time. The input for sequencing was CD4+ or CD8+ T cells sorted from blood, taken in a trial of the OX40 agonist ivuxolimab. These receptor sequences come from an adult with an advanced solid tumor such as melanoma, head and neck, liver or kidney cancer.

This clone was recorded a few times. CDR3 protein: CASTVTGVRTGELFF. Written as DNA, the CDR3 is TGTGCCAGTACCGTTACAGGGGTTAGGACCGGGGAGCTGTTTTTT. The V call is TRBV19, the J call TRBJ2-2; 7 positions match TRBD1. V shed 7 bases and J 5 bases; nucleotides not matched to a gene: 10. The CDR3 runs 15 residues. Germline V gene lookup returns CDR1 LNHDA and CDR2 SQIVND (reference sequence).

The rearrangement uses TRBV28 and TRBJ1-1, with D possibly being TRBD1 (6 bases). The CDR3 covers 12 residues. Germline CDR1 is MDHEN and CDR2 is SYDVKM. V was shortened by 4 bases and J by 11 bases, with 14 bases between the two germline ends. In DNA form, the CDR3 reads TGTGCCAGCAGTTCAGGGACAAGGACGGCTTTCTTT. It specifies CASSSGTRTAFF.

This sequence joins TRBV7-2 and TRBJ1-4; D remains ambiguous. With 0 bases removed from V and 0 bases from J, the gap between germline ends came to 8 bases. The CDR3 is made up of 16 amino acids. From germline, CDR1 is SGHTA and CDR2 FQGNSA. The CDR3 loop is CASSLAGGATNEKLFF. As DNA, the CDR3 is TGTGCCAGCAGCTTAGCGGGCGGCGCAACTAATGAAAAACTGTTTTTT.

The gene calls are TRBV5-4 and TRBJ1-2; D perhaps matches TRBD1 (5 bases). Per germline, CDR1 SGHNT and CDR2 YYREEE (reference sequence). V lost 1 base and J lost 6, with 10 bases in between. The CDR3 is 13 residues long. Here the CDR3 DNA reads TGTGCCAGCAGCTTGTCCATGACAGATGGCTACACCTTC. This sequence encodes CASSLSMTDGYTF.

The V and J genes are TRBV7-3 and TRBJ1-1, with a weak D call TRBD1 (6 bases). With 3 bases removed from V and 3 bases from J, the gap between germline ends came to 8 bases. The CDR3 contains 13 residues. Germline CDR1 SGHTA, CDR2 FQGTGA. As DNA, the CDR3 is TGTGCCAGCAGCTTCGGGGGGCACACTGAAGCTTTCTTT. Amino acid sequence: CASSFGGHTEAFF. Combining the CDR3 with reference TRBV7-3 and TRBJ1-1 gives the whole variable domain GAGVSQTPSNKVTEKGKYVELRCDPISGHTALYWYRQSLGQGPEFLIYFQGTGAADDSGLPNDRFFAVRPEGSVSTLKIQRTERGDSAVYLCASSFGGHTEAFFGQGTRLTVV.

The rearrangement joins TRBV15 to TRBJ1-3; D not resolved. CDR3 length: 14 amino acids. V was shortened by 1 base and J by 1 base, with 5 bases between the two germline ends. Germline V gene lookup returns CDR1 LNHNV and CDR2 YYDKDF (reference sequence). CDR3 DNA: TGTGCCACCAGCAGAGGCGTTTCTGGAAACACCATATATTTT. It is translated as CATSRGVSGNTIYF.

J is TRBJ1-1 and V is TRBV28, with 7 bases matching TRBD1. The V gene's germline CDR1 is MDHEN and CDR2 SYDVKM. This CDR3 comprises 15 residues. V shed 4 bases and J 11 bases; nucleotides not matched to a gene: 16. The CDR3 DNA reads TGTGCCAGCAGTTCCCCGACAGGGTTAGGGGGAGCTGCTTTCTTT. The encoded protein is CASSSPTGLGGAAFF. Full variable domain (remainder filled in from reference TRBV28 and TRBJ1-1): DVKVTQSSRYLVKRTGEKVFLECVQDMDHENMFWYRQDPGLGLRLIYFSYDVKMKEKGDIPEGYSVSREKKERFSLILESASTNQTSMYLCASSSPTGLGGAAFFGQGTRLTVV.

A few counts support this clone. The chain joins TRBV2 to TRBJ1-6, with D maybe TRBD1 (5 bases). Trimming took off 4 bases at V and 6 bases at J, with 10 bases between the two ends. The germline V gene has CDR1 SNHLY and CDR2 FYNNEI. The CDR3 consists of 14 residues. This CDR3 reads CASSARGSNSPLHF. CDR3 coding DNA: TGTGCCAGCAGTGCGAGGGGCTCTAATTCACCCCTCCACTTT.

This clone was seen a few times. The chain is built from TRBV18 and TRBJ2-7, with TRBD2 matching 7 bases. The CDR3 length is 11 residues. The V gene end was trimmed by 6 bases and the J gene end by 9 bases; junction bases not matched to a gene: 5. Germline values: CDR1 KGHSH, CDR2 LQKENI. The CDR3 is CASSREGLQYF. The CDR3 coding sequence is TGTGCCAGCTCGAGGGAGGGACTGCAGTACTTC.

This clone was detected a few times. The V call is TRBV7-3, the J call TRBJ1-1; no firm D call. This CDR3 is 17 amino acids long. Germline V gene sequence: CDR1 SGHTA, CDR2 FQGTGA. Deletions cut 4 bases from V and 1 base from J, with 19 bases between. CDR3 coding DNA: TGTGCCAGCAGCTACCTAGTATGCCCGGGGAGGAACACTGAAGCTTTCTTT. Its translation is CASSYLVCPGRNTEAFF.

V usage is TRBV11-3 and J usage is TRBJ2-1; a possible D gene is TRBD2 (6 bases). Per germline, CDR1 SGHNT and CDR2 YENEEA. The germline V and J ends were trimmed by 1 base and 8 bases, with 18 bases remaining between them. CDR3 length: 16 amino acids. Written as DNA, the CDR3 is TGTGCCAGCAGCTTAGGTGCTTCGGGGGACTTGGATGAGCAGTTCTTC. Protein sequence: CASSLGASGDLDEQFF.

V and J are TRBV5-1 and TRBJ2-7; 7 bases are shared with TRBD1. Germline CDR1 and CDR2: SGHRS and YFSETQ. V shed 1 base and J 2 bases; nucleotides not matched to a gene: 3. The CDR3 totals 14 residues. The DNA for the CDR3 is TGCGCCAGCAGCTTGCAACAGGGGCCCTACGAGCAGTACTTC. Encoded protein: CASSLQQGPYEQYF.

This rearrangement joins TRBV6-1 to TRBJ1-2, with D hard to call. Germline values: CDR1 MNHNS, CDR2 SASEGT. V lost 5 bases and J 8 bases, leaving 15 bases between the germline ends. CDR3 size: 13 residues. CDR3 DNA sequence: TGTGCCAGCAGTTCTATCTCTCAAGGCGGCTACACCTTC. Its translation: CASSSISQGGYTF.

This chain connects TRBV30 to TRBJ2-2, with 7 bases fitting TRBD2. Germline V gene data show CDR1 as GTSNPN and CDR2 as SVGIG (reference sequence). The junction had 7 bases not matched to a gene; V was cut back by 8 bases and J by 4 bases. The CDR3 loop spans 13 amino acids. The CDR3 DNA is TGTGCCCAAGAGCGGGGAGCCACCGGGGAGCTGTTTTTT. This sequence encodes CAQERGATGELFF.

The V call is TRBV7-2, the J call TRBJ2-7, with D unclear. The CDR3 consists of 15 residues. Germline assignment: CDR1 SGHTA and CDR2 FQGNSA. V was shortened by 5 bases and J by 0 bases, with 14 bases between the two germline ends. The CDR3 sequence: CASSRAGADSYEQYF. The CDR3 bases are TGTGCCAGCAGCCGGGCAGGAGCTGACTCCTACGAGCAGTACTTC. Supplemented by reference TRBV7-2 and TRBJ2-7, the full variable domain reads GAGVSQSPSNKVTEKGKDVELRCDPISGHTALYWYRQSLGQGLEFLIYFQGNSAPDKSGLPSDRFSAERTGGSVSTLTIQRTQQEDSAVYLCASSRAGADSYEQYFGPGTRLTVT.

The rearrangement joins TRBV7-2 to TRBJ1-3; TRBD1 agrees at 8 bases. Germline V gene data show CDR1 as SGHTA and CDR2 as FQGNSA. J was trimmed by 8 bases and V by 2 bases; bases with no gene match: 8. The CDR3 covers 15 residues. This CDR3 is CASSLMSGGDYTIYF. The DNA for the CDR3 is TGTGCCAGCAGCTTAATGTCAGGGGGCGATTACACCATATATTTT.

The rearrangement uses TRBV7-9 and TRBJ2-3; no clear D. Per germline, CDR1 SEHNR and CDR2 FQNEAQ (reference sequence). The CDR3 loop spans 16 amino acids. Trimming pared 1 base from V and 4 bases from J, leaving 15 bases between. Written as DNA, the CDR3 is TGTGCCAGCAGCTTAGAGTCGACCGGGTTCGCAGATACGCAGTATTTT. This translates into CASSLESTGFADTQYF.

The CDR3, as DNA: TGTGCCAGCAGTTCAGGTAGCAATCAGCCCCAGCATTTT. Protein sequence: CASSSGSNQPQHF. The chain employs TRBV27 and TRBJ1-5; D ambiguous. Germline V lookup: CDR1 MNHEY, CDR2 SMNVEV (reference sequence). The CDR3 has 13 amino acids. V was pared by 4 bases and J by 0 bases, with 4 bases between.

This clone has more than one count but fewer than ten. This chain links TRBV28 with TRBJ1-2; no clear D. CDR1 is MDHEN and CDR2 is SYDVKM in the germline V gene. V was cut by 5 bases and J by 4 bases, with 5 bases left in between. This CDR3 is built from 11 residues. The CDR3 sequence: CASSDLYGYTF. Here the CDR3 DNA reads TGTGCCAGCAGTGACCTCTATGGCTACACCTTC.

The chain is built from TRBV19 and TRBJ2-2; D is ambiguous. CDR1 is LNHDA and CDR2 is SQIVND in the germline V gene (reference sequence). This CDR3 spans 13 amino acids. The V end lost 6 bases, the J end lost 2 bases, and 7 bases lay between the germline ends. The CDR3 DNA reads as TGTGCCAGTAGACTGCCAAACACCGGGGAGCTGTTTTTT. Translated, it gives CASRLPNTGELFF.